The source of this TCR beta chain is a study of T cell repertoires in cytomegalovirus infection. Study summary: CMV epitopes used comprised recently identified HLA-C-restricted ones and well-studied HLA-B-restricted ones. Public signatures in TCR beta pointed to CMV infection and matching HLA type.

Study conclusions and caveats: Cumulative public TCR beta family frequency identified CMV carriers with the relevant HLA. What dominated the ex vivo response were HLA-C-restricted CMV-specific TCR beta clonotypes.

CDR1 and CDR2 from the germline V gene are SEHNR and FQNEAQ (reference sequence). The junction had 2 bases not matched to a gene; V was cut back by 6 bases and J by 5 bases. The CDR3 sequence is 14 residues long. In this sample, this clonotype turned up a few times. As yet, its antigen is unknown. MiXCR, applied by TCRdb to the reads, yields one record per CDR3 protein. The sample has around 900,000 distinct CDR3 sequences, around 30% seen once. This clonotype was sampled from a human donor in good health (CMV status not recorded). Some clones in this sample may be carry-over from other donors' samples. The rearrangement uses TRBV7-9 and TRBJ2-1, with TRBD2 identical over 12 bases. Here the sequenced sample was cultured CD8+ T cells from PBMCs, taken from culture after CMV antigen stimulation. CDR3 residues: CASRTSGGNNEQFF. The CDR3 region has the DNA TGTGCCAGCAGGACTAGCGGGGGTAACAATGAGCAGTTCTTC.